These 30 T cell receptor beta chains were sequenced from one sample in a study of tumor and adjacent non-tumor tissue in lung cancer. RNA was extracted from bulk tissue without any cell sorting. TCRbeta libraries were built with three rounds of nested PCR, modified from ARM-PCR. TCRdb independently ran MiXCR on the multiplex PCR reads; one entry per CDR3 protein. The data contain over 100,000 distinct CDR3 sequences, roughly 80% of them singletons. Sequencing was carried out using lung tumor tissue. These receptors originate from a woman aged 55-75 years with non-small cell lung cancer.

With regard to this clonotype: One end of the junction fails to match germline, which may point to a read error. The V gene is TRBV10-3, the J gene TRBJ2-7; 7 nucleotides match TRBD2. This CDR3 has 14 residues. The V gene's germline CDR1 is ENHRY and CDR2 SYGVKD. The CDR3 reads CAISERGREDEQYF. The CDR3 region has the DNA TGTGCCATCAGTGAGCGAGGCCGGGAGGACGAGCAGTATTTC.

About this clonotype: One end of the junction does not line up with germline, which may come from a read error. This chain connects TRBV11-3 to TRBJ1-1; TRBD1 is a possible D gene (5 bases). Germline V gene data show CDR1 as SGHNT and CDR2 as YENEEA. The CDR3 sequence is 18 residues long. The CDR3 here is CASSLIGPRGRTNTEAFF. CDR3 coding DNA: TGTGCCAGCAGCTTAATTGGGCCGCGGGGACGGACGAACACTGAAGCTTTCTTC. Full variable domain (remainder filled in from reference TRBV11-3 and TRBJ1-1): EAGVVQSPRYKIIEKKQPVAFWCNPISGHNTLYWYLQNLGQGPELLIRYENEEAVDDSQLPKDRFSAERLKGVDSTLKIQPAELGDSAVYLCASSLIGPRGRTNTEAFFGQGTRLTVV.

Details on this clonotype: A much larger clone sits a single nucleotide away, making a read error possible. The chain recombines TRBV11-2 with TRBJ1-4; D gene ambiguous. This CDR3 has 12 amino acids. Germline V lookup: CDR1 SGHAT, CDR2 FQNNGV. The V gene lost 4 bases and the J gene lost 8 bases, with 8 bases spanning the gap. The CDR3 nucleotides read TGTGCCAGCAGCTCAGCGGGCGAAAAACTGTTTTTT. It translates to CASSSAGEKLFF. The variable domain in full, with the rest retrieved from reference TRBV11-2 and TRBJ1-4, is EAGVAQSPRYKIIEKRQSVAFWCNPISGHATLYWYQQILGQGPKLLIQFQNNGVVDDSQLPKDRFSAERLKGVDSTLKIQPAKLEDSAVYLCASSSAGEKLFFGSGTQLSVL.

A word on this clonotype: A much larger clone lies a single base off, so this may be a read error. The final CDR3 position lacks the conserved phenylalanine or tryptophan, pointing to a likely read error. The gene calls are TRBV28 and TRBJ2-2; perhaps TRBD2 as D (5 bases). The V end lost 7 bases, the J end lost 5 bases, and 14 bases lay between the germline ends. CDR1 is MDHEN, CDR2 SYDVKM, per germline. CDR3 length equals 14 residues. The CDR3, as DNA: TGTGCCAGCACCCGGGAAAGGGAAACCGGGGAGCTGTTTTAT. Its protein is CASTRERETGELFY.

CDR3 in DNA: TGCAGTGGTACTGCGACCGGGCATGGCTACACCTTC. As protein: CSGTATGHGYTF. The chain joins TRBV20-1 to TRBJ1-2; D unclear. Germline loops: CDR1 DFQATT, CDR2 SNEGSKA (reference sequence). This CDR3 is 12 amino acids long. The germline V and J ends were trimmed by 7 bases and 6 bases, with 15 bases remaining between them.

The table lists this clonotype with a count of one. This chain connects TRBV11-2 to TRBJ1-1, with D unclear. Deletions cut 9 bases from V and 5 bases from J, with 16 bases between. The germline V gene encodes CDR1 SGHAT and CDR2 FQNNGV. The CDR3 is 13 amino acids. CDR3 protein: CARSPMSETEAFF. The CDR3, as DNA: TGTGCCAGGAGCCCCATGTCCGAGACTGAAGCTTTCTTT.

CDR3: CFARPGDGQPQHF. In DNA, the CDR3 is TGCTTTGCTCGGCCCGGTGACGGTCAGCCCCAGCATTTT. V is TRBV20-1 and J is TRBJ1-5; D ambiguous. Germline CDR1 and CDR2: DFQATT and SNEGSKA (reference sequence). CDR3 length equals 13 residues.

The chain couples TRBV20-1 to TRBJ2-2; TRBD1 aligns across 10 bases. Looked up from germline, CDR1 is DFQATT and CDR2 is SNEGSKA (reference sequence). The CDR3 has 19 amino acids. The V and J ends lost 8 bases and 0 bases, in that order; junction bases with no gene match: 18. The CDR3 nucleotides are TGCAGTACTCTCCACGGGGGACAGGGGAGGGGATCGAACACCGGGGAGCTGTTTTTT. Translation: CSTLHGGQGRGSNTGELFF.

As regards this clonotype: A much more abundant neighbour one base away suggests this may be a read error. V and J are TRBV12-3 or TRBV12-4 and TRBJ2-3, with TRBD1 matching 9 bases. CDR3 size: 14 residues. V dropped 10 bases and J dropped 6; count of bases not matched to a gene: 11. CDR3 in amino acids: CAIRTETGGDTQYF. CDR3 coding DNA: TGTGCCATCAGAACCGAGACAGGGGGGGATACGCAGTATTTT.

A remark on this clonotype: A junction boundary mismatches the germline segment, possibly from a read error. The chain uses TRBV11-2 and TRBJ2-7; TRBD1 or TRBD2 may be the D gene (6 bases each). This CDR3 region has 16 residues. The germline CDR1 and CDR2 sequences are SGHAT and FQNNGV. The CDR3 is CASNLDDGGLSYEQYF. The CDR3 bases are TGTGCCAGCAACTTAGATGATGGGGGGCTATCCTACGAACAGTACTTC.

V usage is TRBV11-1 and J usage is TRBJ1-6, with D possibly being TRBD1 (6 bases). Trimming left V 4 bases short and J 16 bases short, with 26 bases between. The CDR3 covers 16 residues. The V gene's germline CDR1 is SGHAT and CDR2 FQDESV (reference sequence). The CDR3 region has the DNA TGTGCCAGCAGCTACGACGGACAGTCTTATAATTCACTGCTCCACTTT. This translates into CASSYDGQSYNSLLHF.

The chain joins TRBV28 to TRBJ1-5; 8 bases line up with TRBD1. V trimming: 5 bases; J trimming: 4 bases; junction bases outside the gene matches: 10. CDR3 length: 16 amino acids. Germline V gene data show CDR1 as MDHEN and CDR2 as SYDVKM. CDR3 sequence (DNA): TGTGCCAGCAGTCTCTACGGACAGGGCCGAAATCAGCCCCAGCATTTT. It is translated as CASSLYGQGRNQPQHF. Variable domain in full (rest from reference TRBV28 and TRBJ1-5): DVKVTQSSRYLVKRTGEKVFLECVQDMDHENMFWYRQDPGLGLRLIYFSYDVKMKEKGDIPEGYSVSREKKERFSLILESASTNQTSMYLCASSLYGQGRNQPQHFGDGTRLSIL.

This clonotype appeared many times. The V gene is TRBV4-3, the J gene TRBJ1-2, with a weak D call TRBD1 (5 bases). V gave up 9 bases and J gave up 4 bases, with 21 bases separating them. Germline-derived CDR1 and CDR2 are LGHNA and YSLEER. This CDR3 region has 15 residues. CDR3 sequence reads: CASKTVGGEGYGYTF. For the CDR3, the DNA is TGCGCCAGTAAAACGGTCGGGGGTGAGGGCTATGGCTACACCTTC.

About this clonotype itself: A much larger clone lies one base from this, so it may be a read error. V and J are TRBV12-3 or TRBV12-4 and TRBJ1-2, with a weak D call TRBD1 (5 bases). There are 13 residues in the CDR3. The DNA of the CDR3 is TGTGCCAGCAGTTTTTGGGGGGAGTATGGCTGCACCTTC. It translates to CASSFWGEYGCTF.

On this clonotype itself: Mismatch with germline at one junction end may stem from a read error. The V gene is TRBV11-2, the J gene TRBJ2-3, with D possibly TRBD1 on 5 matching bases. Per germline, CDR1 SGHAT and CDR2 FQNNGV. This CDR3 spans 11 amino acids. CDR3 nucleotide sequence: TGTGCCAGCATCTTGACAGCTACGCAGTATTTT. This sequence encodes CASILTATQYF.

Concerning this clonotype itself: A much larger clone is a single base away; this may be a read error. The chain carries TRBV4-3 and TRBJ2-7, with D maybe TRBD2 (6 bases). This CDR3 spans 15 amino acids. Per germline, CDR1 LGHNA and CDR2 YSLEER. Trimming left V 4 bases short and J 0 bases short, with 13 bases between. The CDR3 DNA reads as TGCGCCAGCAGCCGCGGCTGTAGCGGCTCCTACGAGCAGTACTTC. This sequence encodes CASSRGCSGSYEQYF.

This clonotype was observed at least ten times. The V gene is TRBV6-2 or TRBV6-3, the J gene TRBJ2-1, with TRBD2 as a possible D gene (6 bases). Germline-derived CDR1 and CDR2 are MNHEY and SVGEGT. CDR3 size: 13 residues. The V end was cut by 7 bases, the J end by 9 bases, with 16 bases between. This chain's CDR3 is CASKVNGSPEQFF. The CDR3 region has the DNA TGTGCCAGCAAAGTTAACGGGAGCCCTGAGCAGTTCTTC.

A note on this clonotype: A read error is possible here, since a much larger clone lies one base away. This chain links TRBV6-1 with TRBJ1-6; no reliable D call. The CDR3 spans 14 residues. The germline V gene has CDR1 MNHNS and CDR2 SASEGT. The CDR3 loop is CASSASGSASSLHF. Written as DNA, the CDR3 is TGTGCCAGCAGTGCCTCGGGGTCGGCTTCATCCCTCCACTTT.

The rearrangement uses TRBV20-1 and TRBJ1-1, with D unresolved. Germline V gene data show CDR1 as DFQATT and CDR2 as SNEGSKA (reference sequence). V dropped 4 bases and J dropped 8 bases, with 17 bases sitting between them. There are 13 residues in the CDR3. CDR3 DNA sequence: TGCAGTGCTACCCCGGGAGCCAACAACGAAGCTTTCTTT. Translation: CSATPGANNEAFF.

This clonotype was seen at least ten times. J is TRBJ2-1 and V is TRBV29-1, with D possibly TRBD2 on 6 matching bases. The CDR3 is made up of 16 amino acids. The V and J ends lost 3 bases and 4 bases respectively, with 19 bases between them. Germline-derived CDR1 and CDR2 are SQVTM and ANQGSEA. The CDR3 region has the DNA TGCAGCGTTGAGTCGGGACTCCCGCCGGTTTACAATGAGCAGTTCTTC. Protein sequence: CSVESGLPPVYNEQFF.

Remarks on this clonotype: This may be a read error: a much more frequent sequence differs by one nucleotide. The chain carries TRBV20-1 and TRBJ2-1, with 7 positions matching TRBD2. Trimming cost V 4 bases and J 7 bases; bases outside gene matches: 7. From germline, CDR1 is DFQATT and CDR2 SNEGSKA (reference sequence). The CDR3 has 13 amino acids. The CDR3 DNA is TGCAGTGCTACAACTGGCGGGGGAAATGAGCAGTTCTTC. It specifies CSATTGGGNEQFF.

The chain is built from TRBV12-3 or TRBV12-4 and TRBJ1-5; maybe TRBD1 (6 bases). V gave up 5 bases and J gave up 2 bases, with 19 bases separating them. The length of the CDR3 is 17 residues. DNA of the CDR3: TGTGCCAGCAGTCGGGGGGGGGACACTTCGGGCAATCAGCCCCAGCATTTT. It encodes CASSRGGDTSGNQPQHF.

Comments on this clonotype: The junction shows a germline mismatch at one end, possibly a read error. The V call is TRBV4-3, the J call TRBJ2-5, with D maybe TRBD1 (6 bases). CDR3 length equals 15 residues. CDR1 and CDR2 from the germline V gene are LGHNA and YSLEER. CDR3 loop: CASSQEAPGHEIQCF. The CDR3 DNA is TGCGCCAGCAGCCAAGAGGCCCCGGGACACGAGATCCAGTGCTTC.

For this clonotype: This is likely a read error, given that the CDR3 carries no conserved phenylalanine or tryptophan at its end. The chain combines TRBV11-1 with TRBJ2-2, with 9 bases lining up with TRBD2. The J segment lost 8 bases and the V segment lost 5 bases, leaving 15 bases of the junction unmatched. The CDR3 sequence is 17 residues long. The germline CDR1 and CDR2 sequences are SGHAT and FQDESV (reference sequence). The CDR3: CASSPRLAGESTGELFS. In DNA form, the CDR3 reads TGTGCCAGCAGCCCGCGATTAGCGGGAGAATCCACTGGGGAGCTGTTTTCT.

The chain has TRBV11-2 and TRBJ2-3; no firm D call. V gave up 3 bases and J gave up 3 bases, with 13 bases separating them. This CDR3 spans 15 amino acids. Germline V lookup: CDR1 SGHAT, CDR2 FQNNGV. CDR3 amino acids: CASSFDFSGTDTQYF. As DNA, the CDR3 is TGTGCCAGCAGCTTTGACTTCTCAGGAACAGATACGCAGTATTTT.

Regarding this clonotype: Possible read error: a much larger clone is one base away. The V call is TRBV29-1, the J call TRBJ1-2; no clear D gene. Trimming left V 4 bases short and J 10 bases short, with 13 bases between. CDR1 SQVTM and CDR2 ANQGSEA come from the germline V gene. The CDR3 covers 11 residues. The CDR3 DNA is TGCAGCGTTGTCCAGAGTGGTGTCTACACCTTC. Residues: CSVVQSGVYTF.

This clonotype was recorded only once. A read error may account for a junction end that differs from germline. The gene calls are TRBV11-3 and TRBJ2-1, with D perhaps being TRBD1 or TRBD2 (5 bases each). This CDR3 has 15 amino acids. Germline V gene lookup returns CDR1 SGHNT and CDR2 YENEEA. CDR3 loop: CASGRGGGQGNGQFF. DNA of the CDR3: TGTGCCAGCGGCCGGGGTGGGGGTCAAGGCAATGGGCAGTTCTTC.

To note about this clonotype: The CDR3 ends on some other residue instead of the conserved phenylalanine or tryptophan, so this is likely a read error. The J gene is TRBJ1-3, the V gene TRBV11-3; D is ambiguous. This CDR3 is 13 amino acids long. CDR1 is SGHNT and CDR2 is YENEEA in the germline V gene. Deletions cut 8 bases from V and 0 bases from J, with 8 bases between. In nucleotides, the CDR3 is TGTGCCAGCCGGGAGTACTCTGGAAACACCATATATTGT. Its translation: CASREYSGNTIYC.

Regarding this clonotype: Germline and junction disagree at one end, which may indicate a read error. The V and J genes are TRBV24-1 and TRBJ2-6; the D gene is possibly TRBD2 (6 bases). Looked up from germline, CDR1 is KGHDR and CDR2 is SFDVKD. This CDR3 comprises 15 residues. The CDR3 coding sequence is TGTGCCACCAGTGATTTCGGGACTGGGACCAACGTCCTGACTTTC. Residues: CATSDFGTGTNVLTF.

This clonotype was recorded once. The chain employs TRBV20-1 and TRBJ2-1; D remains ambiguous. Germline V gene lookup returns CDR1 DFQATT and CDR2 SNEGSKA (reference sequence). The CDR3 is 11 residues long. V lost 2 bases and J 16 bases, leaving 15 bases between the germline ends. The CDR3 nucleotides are TGCAGTGCTAGACCGGTGAATGATCAATTCTTC. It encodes CSARPVNDQFF.